The 29 T cell receptor beta chains listed next were all sequenced from one sample in a study of T cell changes during pregnancy in multiple sclerosis. The repertoire was sequenced with immunoSEQ multiplex PCR; TCRdb's copy has only in-frame clones and lacks some. Of tens of thousands of clones listed, roughly 92% are singletons. Sequencing used peripheral blood, obtained in the third trimester of pregnancy. These receptors all stem from a female donor in good health, enrolled as a control in a pregnancy study.

The CDR3 loop reads CASSLGRLGEQYF. The CDR3 DNA reads TGTGCCAGCAGTTTAGGGAGACTGGGCGAGCAGTACTTC. V and J are TRBV6-5 and TRBJ2-7, with D possibly being TRBD2 (5 bases). CDR1 is MNHEY, CDR2 SVGAGI, per germline. The CDR3 runs to 13 residues. V was clipped by 4 bases and J by 6 bases, with 13 bases between them.

This chain uses TRBV2 with TRBJ2-5; D is ambiguous. The CDR3 runs to 12 residues. Germline CDR1 reads SNHLY; CDR2 reads FYNNEI. The V gene lost 4 bases and the J gene lost 1 base, with 4 bases spanning the gap. The CDR3 region is CASSVSQETQYF. DNA for the CDR3: TGTGCCAGCAGTGTCAGCCAAGAGACCCAGTACTTC.

The rearrangement joins TRBV5-6 to TRBJ2-1, with 7 nucleotides matching TRBD2. Germline CDR1 reads SGHDT; CDR2 reads YYEEEE. V trimming: 2 bases; J trimming: 6 bases; junction bases outside the gene matches: 8. The CDR3 runs 15 residues. The CDR3 spells CASSFPSGDLNEQFF. CDR3 coding DNA: TGTGCCAGCAGCTTCCCTAGCGGCGATCTCAATGAGCAGTTCTTC.

A remark on this clone: Distinct nucleotide sequences in the sample also encode this CDR3. The chain employs TRBV28 and TRBJ2-1, with TRBD2 matching 7 bases. Germline CDR1 and CDR2: MDHEN and SYDVKM. The CDR3 extends over 13 amino acids. The ends lost 5 bases at V and 3 bases at J; junction bases unmatched: 1. Written as DNA, the CDR3 is TGTGCCAGCAGTCCGGGGGGCTACAATGAGCAGTTCTTC. Translation gives CASSPGGYNEQFF.

This clone was seen once. V and J are TRBV5-4 and TRBJ1-2, with D possibly TRBD1 on 6 matching bases. V lost 0 bases, J lost 8 bases, and 11 bases lay in between. CDR1 SGHNT and CDR2 YYREEE come from the germline V gene (reference sequence). The CDR3 totals 13 residues. CDR3 sequence reads: CASSLGQGSGYTF. As DNA, the CDR3 is TGTGCCAGCAGCTTGGGGCAGGGGAGCGGCTACACCTTC.

The chain employs TRBV5-5 and TRBJ1-5; 8 bases match TRBD1. The CDR3 runs to 16 residues. V shed 2 bases and J 4 bases; nucleotides not matched to a gene: 8. The germline V gene encodes CDR1 SGHKS and CDR2 YYEKEE (reference sequence). The CDR3 reads CASSFLKTGDNQPQHF. CDR3 DNA: TGTGCCAGCAGCTTCCTAAAGACAGGGGATAATCAGCCCCAGCATTTT.

The gene calls are TRBV28 and TRBJ2-7; 8 bases are a match to TRBD1. After removal of 3 bases from V and 3 bases from J, the junction contained 16 bases not matched to a gene. From germline, CDR1 is MDHEN and CDR2 SYDVKM. The CDR3 totals 18 residues. The CDR3 loop reads CASSFFPDRVHGHYEQYF. DNA of the CDR3: TGTGCCAGCAGTTTTTTCCCGGACAGGGTCCACGGCCACTACGAGCAGTACTTC.

This chain links TRBV7-9 with TRBJ2-1; 7 bases are a match to TRBD2. Germline-derived CDR1 and CDR2 are SEHNR and FQNEAQ (reference sequence). This CDR3 is built from 14 residues. The ends lost 1 base at V and 8 bases at J; junction bases unmatched: 5. Here the CDR3 DNA reads TGTGCCAGCAGCTTAGGTGGGAGGGCCCATGAGCAGTTCTTC. It is translated as CASSLGGRAHEQFF.

The chain carries TRBV10-3 and TRBJ2-5; the match to TRBD1 covers 11 bases. V shed 6 bases and J 5 bases; nucleotides not matched to a gene: 5. This CDR3 is built from 14 residues. The germline CDR1 and CDR2 sequences are ENHRY and SYGVKD. This CDR3 reads CAISSDRGPETQYF. CDR3 in DNA: TGTGCCATCAGCTCGGACAGGGGGCCGGAGACCCAGTACTTC.

The chain employs TRBV7-9 and TRBJ2-6, with TRBD1 identical over 8 bases. The CDR3 consists of 12 residues. V trimming: 1 base; J trimming: 17 bases; junction bases outside the gene matches: 4. The germline V gene has CDR1 SEHNR and CDR2 FQNEAQ (reference sequence). The CDR3 nucleotides read TGTGCCAGCAGCTTAGGGGAGGACAGGGTGACTTTC. Its protein is CASSLGEDRVTF.

The chain is built from TRBV6-5 and TRBJ2-3; 8 nucleotides align to TRBD1. CDR1 is MNHEY, CDR2 SVGAGI, per germline. The junction had 2 bases not matched to a gene; V was cut back by 2 bases and J by 4 bases. The CDR3 covers 14 residues. The CDR3, as DNA: TGTGCCAGCAGTTACGTCAGGGGGCCAGATACGCAGTATTTT. This gives the protein CASSYVRGPDTQYF.

The CDR3 sequence: CASSGSRGWEKLFF. The CDR3 DNA follows: TGTGCCAGCAGTGGTAGCAGGGGTTGGGAAAAACTGTTTTTT. The genes are TRBV2 and TRBJ1-4; D might be TRBD1 (6 bases). The V gene lost 4 bases and the J gene lost 8 bases, with 14 bases spanning the gap. Germline V gives CDR1 SNHLY, CDR2 FYNNEI. There are 14 residues in the CDR3.

This chain connects TRBV28 to TRBJ1-6, with no clear D. The CDR3 covers 16 residues. V shed 7 bases and J shed 7 bases, with 20 bases lying between them. The V gene's germline CDR1 is MDHEN and CDR2 SYDVKM. The CDR3 coding sequence is TGTGCCAGCACCCAAACCCCCCCAGGTAGAAATTCACCCCTCCACTTT. Amino acid sequence: CASTQTPPGRNSPLHF.

V usage is TRBV10-3 and J usage is TRBJ2-7; the D gene is possibly TRBD2 (6 bases). The germline CDR1 and CDR2 sequences are ENHRY and SYGVKD. The CDR3 is made up of 14 amino acids. Trimming stripped 2 bases from V and 5 bases from J, with 13 bases between. This CDR3 is CAISEGGNHHEQYF. The CDR3, as DNA: TGTGCCATCAGTGAGGGGGGGAATCACCACGAGCAGTACTTC.

The chain couples TRBV19 to TRBJ2-2, with a possible D match to TRBD1 (5 bases). The V end was cut by 3 bases, the J end by 1 base, with 9 bases between. This CDR3 spans 15 amino acids. Looked up from germline, CDR1 is LNHDA and CDR2 is SQIVND (reference sequence). The chain's CDR3 is CASSISRVNTGELFF. CDR3 nucleotide sequence: TGTGCCAGTAGTATTTCCAGGGTGAACACCGGGGAGCTGTTTTTT.

The chain recombines TRBV19 with TRBJ2-2; a weak D match, TRBD1 (6 bases). V lost 4 bases and J 4 bases, leaving 13 bases between the germline ends. The V gene's germline CDR1 is LNHDA and CDR2 SQIVND (reference sequence). This CDR3 is built from 15 residues. The CDR3 here is CASSRTGKATGELFF. CDR3 coding DNA: TGTGCCAGTAGTAGAACAGGGAAAGCCACCGGGGAGCTGTTTTTT.

This chain's CDR3 is CASSQVSSAVSYEQYF. Here the CDR3 DNA reads TGTGCCAGCAGTCAGGTTTCTAGCGCGGTTTCCTACGAGCAGTACTTC. The chain carries TRBV28 and TRBJ2-7, with TRBD2 as a possible D gene (6 bases). The V end was cut by 5 bases, the J end by 1 base, with 18 bases between. CDR1 is MDHEN, CDR2 SYDVKM, per germline. CDR3 size: 16 residues.

This clone showed up just once. CDR3 bases: TGTGCCAGCAGTCTGACAGTCTACGAGCAGTACTTC. Translated, it gives CASSLTVYEQYF. This chain joins TRBV28 and TRBJ2-7; D is possibly TRBD1 (5 bases). The CDR3 loop spans 12 amino acids. CDR1 is MDHEN and CDR2 is SYDVKM in the germline V gene. The V gene lost 5 bases and the J gene lost 3 bases, with 8 bases spanning the gap. The full variable domain, rest sourced from reference TRBV28 and TRBJ2-7, is DVKVTQSSRYLVKRTGEKVFLECVQDMDHENMFWYRQDPGLGLRLIYFSYDVKMKEKGDIPEGYSVSREKKERFSLILESASTNQTSMYLCASSLTVYEQYFGPGTRLTVT.

J is TRBJ2-1 and V is TRBV9; TRBD2 matches at 15 bases. CDR1 and CDR2 (germline): SGDLS, YYNGEE. The CDR3 consists of 16 residues. Losses at the gene ends were 4 bases for V and 8 bases for J; bases not matched to a gene: 7. CDR3 DNA sequence: TGTGCCAGCAGCCCACCCGGACTAGCGGGAGGGCATGAGCAGTTCTTC. It codes for CASSPPGLAGGHEQFF. Complete variable domain (other parts from reference TRBV9 and TRBJ2-1): DSGVTQTPKHLITATGQRVTLRCSPRSGDLSVYWYQQSLDQGLQFLIQYYNGEERAKGNILERFSAQQFPDLHSELNLSSLELGDSALYFCASSPPGLAGGHEQFFGPGTRLTVL.

The chain couples TRBV5-1 to TRBJ2-4; TRBD1 might be the D (6 bases). The CDR3 covers 18 residues. Germline V CDR1 and CDR2: SGHRS, YFSETQ. V shed 4 bases and J shed 0 bases, with 20 bases lying between them. The CDR3 nucleotides are TGCGCCAGCAGCCTAACAGGGTGGAGGATCCTAGCCAAAAACATTCAGTACTTC. It encodes CASSLTGWRILAKNIQYF. Full variable domain (missing parts from reference TRBV5-1 and TRBJ2-4): KAGVTQTPRYLIKTRGQQVTLSCSPISGHRSVSWYQQTPGQGLQFLFEYFSETQRNKGNFPGRFSGRQFSNSRSEMNVSTLELGDSALYLCASSLTGWRILAKNIQYFGAGTRLSVL.

This clone appeared a single time. The V call is TRBV10-3, the J call TRBJ2-3, with TRBD1 matching 8 bases. This CDR3 contains 15 residues. CDR1 is ENHRY and CDR2 is SYGVKD in the germline V gene. The ends lost 4 bases at V and 0 bases at J; junction bases unmatched: 3. The CDR3 nucleotides are TGTGCCATCAGTGGGGGACAGGTGAGCACAGATACGCAGTATTTT. Protein sequence: CAISGGQVSTDTQYF.

The genes are TRBV7-2 and TRBJ2-7, with a possible D match to TRBD2 (6 bases). The CDR3 is 14 amino acids. With 4 bases removed from V and 2 bases from J, the gap between germline ends came to 12 bases. The germline V gene encodes CDR1 SGHTA and CDR2 FQGNSA. The CDR3 bases are TGTGCCAGCAGCTCCGGGAGCGATACCTACGAGCAGTACTTC. Translating gives CASSSGSDTYEQYF.

V is TRBV28 and J is TRBJ2-1; 9 bases map to TRBD2. J gave up 5 bases and V 5 bases, and 13 bases lay outside the gene matches. The V gene's germline CDR1 is MDHEN and CDR2 SYDVKM. This CDR3 spans 17 amino acids. The CDR3 reads CASSPDPRLAVNNEQFF. The CDR3 nucleotides read TGTGCCAGCAGTCCAGACCCCAGACTAGCGGTTAACAATGAGCAGTTCTTC.

The chain combines TRBV4-2 with TRBJ1-3; the D is unclear. The CDR3 runs 19 residues. Germline CDR1 is LGHNA and CDR2 is YNFKEQ. The V gene lost 0 bases and the J gene lost 0 bases, with 18 bases spanning the gap. CDR3: CASSQERPGPTFSGNTIYF. CDR3 bases: TGTGCCAGCAGCCAAGAAAGACCGGGTCCTACTTTCTCTGGAAACACCATATATTTT.

This chain joins TRBV11-1 and TRBJ2-2; TRBD2 matches 15 bases. Germline V lookup: CDR1 SGHAT, CDR2 FQDESV (reference sequence). This CDR3 is 16 amino acids long. V lost 5 bases and J lost 8; bases outside the gene matches: 6. The CDR3 region has the DNA TGTGCCAGCAGCACCTCCGGACTAGCGGGAGGGGGGGAGCTGTTTTTT. It yields the protein CASSTSGLAGGGELFF. Complete variable domain (other parts from reference TRBV11-1 and TRBJ2-2): EAEVAQSPRYKITEKSQAVAFWCDPISGHATLYWYRQILGQGPELLVQFQDESVVDDSQLPKDRFSAERLKGVDSTLKIQPAELGDSAMYLCASSTSGLAGGGELFFGEGSRLTVL.

The CDR3 protein is CASSLSRVGNTIYF. The CDR3 region has the DNA TGTGCCAGCAGCTTAAGTCGAGTAGGAAACACCATATATTTT. The chain links TRBV7-9 to TRBJ1-3; D not certain. The ends were cut back, 2 bases at V and 4 bases at J, with 9 bases in the middle. Per the germline V gene, CDR1 is SEHNR and CDR2 is FQNEAQ (reference sequence). The CDR3 is 14 amino acids. Full variable domain (rest looked up from reference TRBV7-9 and TRBJ1-3): DTGVSQNPRHKITKRGQNVTFRCDPISEHNRLYWYRQTLGQGPEFLTYFQNEAQLEKSRLLSDRFSAERPKGSFSTLEIQRTEQGDSAMYLCASSLSRVGNTIYFGEGSWLTVV.

The sample holds a few counts of this clone. The J gene is TRBJ2-7, the V gene TRBV2; TRBD1 is a possible D gene (6 bases). Germline CDR1 is SNHLY and CDR2 is FYNNEI. The CDR3 extends over 15 amino acids. Trimming removed 5 bases from V and 7 bases from J, with 21 bases in between. CDR3 sequence: CASSSPQGSFGEQYF. CDR3 bases: TGTGCCAGCAGTTCTCCTCAGGGGAGCTTTGGGGAGCAGTACTTC.

This chain joins TRBV11-2 and TRBJ1-2, with D perhaps matching TRBD1 (5 bases). Trimming took off 5 bases at V and 1 base at J, with 14 bases between the two ends. Germline CDR1 and CDR2: SGHAT and FQNNGV. The CDR3 covers 15 residues. Here the CDR3 reads CASSLAEGLNYGYTF. CDR3 nucleotide sequence: TGTGCCAGCAGCCTCGCCGAGGGACTTAACTATGGCTACACCTTC. The full variable domain, rest sourced from reference TRBV11-2 and TRBJ1-2, is EAGVAQSPRYKIIEKRQSVAFWCNPISGHATLYWYQQILGQGPKLLIQFQNNGVVDDSQLPKDRFSAERLKGVDSTLKIQPAKLEDSAVYLCASSLAEGLNYGYTFGSGTRLTVV.

The V and J genes are TRBV21-1 and TRBJ1-5; the D call of TRBD1 is as the table states it, not checked on the DNA. TRBV21-1 is a listed pseudogene. CDR3 length: 15 residues. The CDR3 region is CASNFFRDIEGPQHF. The DNA for the CDR3 is TGTGCCAGCAACTTTTTCCGGGACATCGAAGGGCCCCAGCATTTT.